The rows below give T cell receptor beta chains drawn from one sample of a study of monozygotic twins with inflammatory bowel disease. TCRdb reprocessed the 5' RACE reads and stores each CDR3 protein as one record, lacking DNA. The record lists under 200,000 distinct CDR3 sequences, of which the ten most abundant hold 2.8%. Sequenced material: blood. Receptor source: a human donor with ulcerative colitis or Crohn's disease, or a healthy co-twin of an affected twin (not recorded which). Each CDR3 is given with its conserved first and last residue.

v_call	j_call	cdr3_aa
TRBV7-7	TRBJ2-2	CASRPSGGTGELFF
TRBV7-6	TRBJ1-4	CASSLAHLNLNEKLFF
TRBV18	TRBJ1-5	CASSPQGAQSQPQHF
TRBV7-9	TRBJ2-1	CASSPTGFGEQFF
TRBV7-3	TRBJ2-6	CASSNRALSSGANVLTF
TRBV10-3	TRBJ2-1	CAISDSSSGTTYNEQFF
TRBV27	TRBJ2-3	CASSLWEGVGSTDTQYF
TRBV11-2	TRBJ2-7	CASSVNRAEQYF
TRBV12-3/TRBV12-4	TRBJ2-5	CASSSSGRAYQETQYF
TRBV7-2	TRBJ1-5	CASHRGGNQPQHF
TRBV27	TRBJ1-4	CASSLYGGTNEKLFF
TRBV3-1	TRBJ2-1	CASSQGLAGQYNEQFF
TRBV7-6	TRBJ2-3	CASSLMTGDTDTQYF
TRBV15	TRBJ2-1	CATSRNQLAGGRDEQFF
TRBV27	TRBJ2-6	CASSLWAGPGANVLTF
TRBV5-1	TRBJ2-1	CASSSNGRGLDEQFF
TRBV28	TRBJ2-1	CASSSRLGRDNEQFF
TRBV4-1	TRBJ1-5	CASSQEGTGLIQPQHF
TRBV10-3	TRBJ1-2	CATQQGSGGYTF
TRBV5-6	TRBJ2-5	CASSFTAGVRETQYF
TRBV18	TRBJ2-1	CASSPVGPHFKSSYNEQFF
TRBV27	TRBJ1-5	CASGAGGEDQPQHF
TRBV24-1	TRBJ1-2	CATSDSNYGYTF
TRBV15	TRBJ1-1	CATSRVRTAVNTEAFF
TRBV7-2	TRBJ2-5	CASSLSGQLKTQYF
TRBV6-4	TRBJ2-1	CASRGTGVRAEALINEQFF
TRBV5-1	TRBJ1-2	CASKMADQVGYGYTF
TRBV5-1	TRBJ2-7	CASSLGPPGTGYEQYF
TRBV7-2	TRBJ1-5	CASERGPYSNQPQHF
TRBV25-1	TRBJ1-1	CASRGDLGTFEGSTEAFF
TRBV28	TRBJ2-7	CASSPLRSPYEQYF
TRBV28	TRBJ1-5	CASTYRDRGKGQPQHF
TRBV11-2	TRBJ2-3	CASSFYSGRAVRTDTQYF
TRBV27	TRBJ1-1	CASTKNGGNTEAFF
TRBV20-1	TRBJ2-1	CSAGDAGSSSYNEQFF
TRBV27	TRBJ2-5	CASSLLGGVGRETRYF
TRBV28	TRBJ2-4	CASSLITSAIQYF
TRBV2	TRBJ2-1	CASRDGNNEQFF
TRBV25-1	TRBJ2-4	CASSETGASRAKNIQYF
TRBV25-1	TRBJ1-1	CAAGQLNTEAFF
TRBV7-2	TRBJ1-4	CASSPGRIREKLFF
TRBV6-1	TRBJ1-1	CASRVGGLNTEAFF
TRBV19	TRBJ2-3	CASSGKGQGLTDTQYF
TRBV5-6	TRBJ2-3	CASSSTGGSDTQYF
TRBV7-9	TRBJ1-5	CASSYIEGPQHF
TRBV18	TRBJ1-2	CASSPEPQGAYGYTF
TRBV24-1	TRBJ2-1	CATSDRKDRSYNEQFF
TRBV3-1	TRBJ1-3	CASSQYSGGKLSGNTIYF
TRBV5-6	TRBJ2-7	CASSWRIYEQYF
TRBV24-1	TRBJ1-6	CATSDWGGICVSYNSPLHF
TRBV24-1	TRBJ2-5	CATSDLLPEETQYF
TRBV9	TRBJ1-2	CASSVVGTGDGYTF
TRBV10-3	TRBJ2-1	CATTDISYNEQFF
TRBV19	TRBJ1-5	CASSVLGSNQPQHF
TRBV7-9	TRBJ1-6	CASTWDRDHSPLHF